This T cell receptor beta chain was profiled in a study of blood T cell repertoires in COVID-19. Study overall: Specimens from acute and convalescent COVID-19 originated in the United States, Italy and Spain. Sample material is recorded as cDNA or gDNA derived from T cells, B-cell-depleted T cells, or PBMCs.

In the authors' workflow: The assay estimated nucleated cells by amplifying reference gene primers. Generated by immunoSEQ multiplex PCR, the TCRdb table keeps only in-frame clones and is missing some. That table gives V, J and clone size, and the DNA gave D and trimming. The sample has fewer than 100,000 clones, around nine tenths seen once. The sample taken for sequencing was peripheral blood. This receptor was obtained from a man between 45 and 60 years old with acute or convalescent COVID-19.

DNA for the CDR3: TGTGCCAGCACCGCGACAGGACTGAACACTGAAGCTTTCTTT. This codes for CASTATGLNTEAFF. The rearrangement joins TRBV2 to TRBJ1-1; D perhaps matches TRBD1 (6 bases). The CDR3 sequence is 14 residues long. Trimming left V 7 bases short and J 0 bases short, with 12 bases between. CDR1 SNHLY and CDR2 FYNNEI come from the germline V gene.